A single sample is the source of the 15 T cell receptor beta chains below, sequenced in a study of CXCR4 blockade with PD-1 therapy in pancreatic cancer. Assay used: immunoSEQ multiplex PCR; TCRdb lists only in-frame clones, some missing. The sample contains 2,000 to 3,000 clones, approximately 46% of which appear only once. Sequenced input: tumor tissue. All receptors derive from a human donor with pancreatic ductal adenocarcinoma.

As DNA, the CDR3 is TGTGCCTGGAGGAAAGGCAGTTACACTGAAGCTTTCTTT. It encodes CAWRKGSYTEAFF. The genes are TRBV30 and TRBJ1-1; no clear D gene. Trimming took off 3 bases at V and 3 bases at J, with 11 bases between the two ends. Germline CDR1 GTSNPN, CDR2 SVGIG (reference sequence). CDR3 length equals 13 residues.

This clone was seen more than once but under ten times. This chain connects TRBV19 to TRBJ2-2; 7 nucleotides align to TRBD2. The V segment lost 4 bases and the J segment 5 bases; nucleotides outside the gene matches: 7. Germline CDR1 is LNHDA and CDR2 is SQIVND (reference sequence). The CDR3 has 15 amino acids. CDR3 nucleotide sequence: TGTGCCAGTAGTAAGGGCAGGGAGGGGACCGGGGAGCTGTTTTTT. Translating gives CASSKGREGTGELFF.

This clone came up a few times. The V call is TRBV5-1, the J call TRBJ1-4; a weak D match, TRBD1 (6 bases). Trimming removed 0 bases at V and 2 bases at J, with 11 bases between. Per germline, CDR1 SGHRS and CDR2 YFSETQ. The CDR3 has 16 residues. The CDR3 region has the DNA TGCGCCAGCAGCTTGGGACAGGTCCCCACTAATGAAAAACTGTTTTTT. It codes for CASSLGQVPTNEKLFF.

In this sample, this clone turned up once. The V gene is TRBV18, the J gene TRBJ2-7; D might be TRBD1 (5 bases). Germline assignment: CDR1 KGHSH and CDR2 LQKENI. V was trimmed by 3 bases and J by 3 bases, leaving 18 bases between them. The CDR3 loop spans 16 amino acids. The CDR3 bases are TGTGCCAGCTCACCGAGATCCTGGACAAAACACTACGAGCAGTACTTC. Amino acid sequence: CASSPRSWTKHYEQYF.

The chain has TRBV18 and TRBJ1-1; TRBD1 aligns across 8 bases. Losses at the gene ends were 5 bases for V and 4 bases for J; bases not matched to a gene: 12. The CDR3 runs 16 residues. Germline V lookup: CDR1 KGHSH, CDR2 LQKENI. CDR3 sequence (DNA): TGTGCCAGCTCATCAGCTTCAGGGGGCGCGGGCACTGAAGCTTTCTTT. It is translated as CASSSASGGAGTEAFF.

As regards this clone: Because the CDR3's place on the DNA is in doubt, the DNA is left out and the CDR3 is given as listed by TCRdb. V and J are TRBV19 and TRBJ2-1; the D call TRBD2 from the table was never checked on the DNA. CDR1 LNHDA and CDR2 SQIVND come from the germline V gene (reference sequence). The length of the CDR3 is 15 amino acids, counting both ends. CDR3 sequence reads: CASTSGGAAYNEQFF.

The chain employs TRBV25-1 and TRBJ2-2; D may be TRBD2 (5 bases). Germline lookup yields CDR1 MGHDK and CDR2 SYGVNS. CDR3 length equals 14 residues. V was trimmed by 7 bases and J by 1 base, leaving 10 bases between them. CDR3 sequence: CASNYGMNTGELFF. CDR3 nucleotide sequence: TGTGCCAGCAACTACGGGATGAACACCGGGGAGCTGTTTTTT.

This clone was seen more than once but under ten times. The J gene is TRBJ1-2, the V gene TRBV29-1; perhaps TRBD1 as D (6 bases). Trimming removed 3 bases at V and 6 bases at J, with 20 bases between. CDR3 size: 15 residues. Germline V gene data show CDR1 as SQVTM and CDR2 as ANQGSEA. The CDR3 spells CSVDLSGGALNGYTF. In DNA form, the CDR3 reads TGCAGCGTTGATCTTAGCGGGGGCGCTTTAAATGGCTACACCTTC.

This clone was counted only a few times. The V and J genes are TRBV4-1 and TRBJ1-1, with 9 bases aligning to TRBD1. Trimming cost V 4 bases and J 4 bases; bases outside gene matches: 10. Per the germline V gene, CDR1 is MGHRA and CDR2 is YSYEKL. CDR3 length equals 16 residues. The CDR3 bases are TGCGCCAGCAGCCTCAACCCCGGACAGGGGATCACTGAAGCTTTCTTT. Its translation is CASSLNPGQGITEAFF.

The CDR3 region has the DNA TGTGCCACCACTCTGAGCTCCTACAATGAGCAGTTCTTC. Its translation is CATTLSSYNEQFF. V usage is TRBV10-3 and J usage is TRBJ2-1, with D uncertain. V dropped 10 bases and J dropped 0 bases, with 10 bases sitting between them. CDR3 length: 13 residues. The germline gives CDR1 ENHRY, CDR2 SYGVKD.

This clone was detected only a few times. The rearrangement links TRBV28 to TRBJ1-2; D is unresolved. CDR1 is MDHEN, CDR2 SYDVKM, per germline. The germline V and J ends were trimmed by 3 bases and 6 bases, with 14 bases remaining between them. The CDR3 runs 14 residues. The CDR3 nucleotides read TGTGCCAGCAGTTTCGGCGGATCAGTTGATGGCTACACCTTC. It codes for CASSFGGSVDGYTF.

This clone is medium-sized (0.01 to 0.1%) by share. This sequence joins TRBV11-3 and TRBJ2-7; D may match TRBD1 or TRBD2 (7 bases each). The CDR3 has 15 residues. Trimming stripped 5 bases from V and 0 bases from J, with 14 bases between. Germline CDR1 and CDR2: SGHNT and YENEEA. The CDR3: CASSPWEGASYEQYF. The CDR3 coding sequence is TGTGCCAGCAGCCCCTGGGAGGGGGCCTCCTACGAGCAGTACTTC.

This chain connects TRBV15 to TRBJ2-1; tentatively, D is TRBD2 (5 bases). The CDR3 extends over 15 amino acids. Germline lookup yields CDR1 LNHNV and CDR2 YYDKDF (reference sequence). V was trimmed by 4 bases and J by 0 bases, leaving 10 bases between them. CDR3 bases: TGTGCCACCAGCAATAAGCGGTCCTCCTACAATGAGCAGTTCTTC. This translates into CATSNKRSSYNEQFF.

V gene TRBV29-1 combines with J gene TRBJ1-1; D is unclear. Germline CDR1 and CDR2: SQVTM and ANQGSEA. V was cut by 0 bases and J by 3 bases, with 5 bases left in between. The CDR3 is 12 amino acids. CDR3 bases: TGCAGCGTTGAAGAGGGCCACACTGAAGCTTTCTTT. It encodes CSVEEGHTEAFF.

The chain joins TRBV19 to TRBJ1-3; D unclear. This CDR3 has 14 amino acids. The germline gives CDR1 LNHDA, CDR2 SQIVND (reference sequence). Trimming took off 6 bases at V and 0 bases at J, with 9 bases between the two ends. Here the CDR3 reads CASSLRNSGNTIYF. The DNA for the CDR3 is TGTGCCAGTAGCTTAAGGAACTCTGGAAACACCATATATTTT.